This TCR beta chain was recorded in a study of blood T cell repertoires in COVID-19. Sequencing used immunoSEQ multiplex PCR; TCRdb keeps in-frame clones, though not all of them. The table has hundreds of thousands of clones, 79% seen once. The CDR3 extends over 15 amino acids. Germline V gives CDR1 PRHDT, CDR2 FYEKMQ (reference sequence). V lost 3 bases and J lost 5, with 16 bases in between. This chain joins TRBV13 and TRBJ2-5; D might be TRBD1 (6 bases). The sample comprised peripheral blood. The receptor was isolated from a woman in her thirties or forties with active or convalescent COVID-19. CDR3 coding DNA: TGTGCCAGCAGCTTGTCCAGGGGAAGGGAGGAGACCCAGTACTTC. It is translated as CASSLSRGREETQYF.